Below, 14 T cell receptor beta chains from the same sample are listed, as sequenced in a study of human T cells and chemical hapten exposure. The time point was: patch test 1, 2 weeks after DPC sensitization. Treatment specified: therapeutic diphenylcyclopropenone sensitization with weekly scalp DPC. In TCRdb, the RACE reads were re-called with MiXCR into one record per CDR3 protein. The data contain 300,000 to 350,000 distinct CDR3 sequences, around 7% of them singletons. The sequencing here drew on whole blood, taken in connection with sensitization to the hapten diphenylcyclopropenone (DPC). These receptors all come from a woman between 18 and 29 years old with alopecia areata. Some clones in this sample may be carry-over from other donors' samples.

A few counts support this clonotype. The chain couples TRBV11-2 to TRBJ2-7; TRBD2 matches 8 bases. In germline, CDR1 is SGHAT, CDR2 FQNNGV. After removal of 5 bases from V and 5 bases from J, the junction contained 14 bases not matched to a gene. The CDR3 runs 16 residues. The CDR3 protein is CASSPLSPAGVHEQYF. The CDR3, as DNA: TGTGCCAGCAGCCCGCTGAGCCCAGCGGGGGTGCACGAGCAGTACTTC.

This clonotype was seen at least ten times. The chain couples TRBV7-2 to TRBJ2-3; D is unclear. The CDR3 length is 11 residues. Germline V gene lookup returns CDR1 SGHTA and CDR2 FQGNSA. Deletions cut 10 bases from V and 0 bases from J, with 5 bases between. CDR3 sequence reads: CATGSTDTQYF. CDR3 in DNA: TGTGCCACCGGTAGCACAGATACGCAGTATTTT.

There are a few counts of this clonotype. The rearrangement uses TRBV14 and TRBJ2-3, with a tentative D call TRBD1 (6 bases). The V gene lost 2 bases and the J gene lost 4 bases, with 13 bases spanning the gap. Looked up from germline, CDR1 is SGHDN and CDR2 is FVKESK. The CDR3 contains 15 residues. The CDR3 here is CASSQWAGDPDTQYF. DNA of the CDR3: TGTGCCAGCAGCCAATGGGCAGGGGATCCAGATACGCAGTATTTT.

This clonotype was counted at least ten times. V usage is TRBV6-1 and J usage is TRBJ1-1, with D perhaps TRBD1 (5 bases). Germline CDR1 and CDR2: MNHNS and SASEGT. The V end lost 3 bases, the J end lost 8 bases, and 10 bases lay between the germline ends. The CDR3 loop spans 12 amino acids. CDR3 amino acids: CASSDWGLEAFF. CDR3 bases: TGTGCCAGCAGTGATTGGGGCCTAGAAGCTTTCTTT.

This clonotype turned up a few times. The CDR3 is CSVVLGNYEQYF. Here the CDR3 DNA reads TGCAGCGTTGTGTTGGGAAACTACGAGCAGTACTTC. The genes are TRBV29-1 and TRBJ2-7; no clear D gene. From germline, CDR1 is SQVTM and CDR2 ANQGSEA. This CDR3 has 12 residues. Trimming cost V 4 bases and J 3 bases, with 10 bases left between them.

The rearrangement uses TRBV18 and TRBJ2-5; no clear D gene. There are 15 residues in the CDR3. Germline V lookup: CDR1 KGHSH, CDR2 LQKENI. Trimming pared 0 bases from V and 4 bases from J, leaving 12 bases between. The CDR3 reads CASSPPEPLGETQYF. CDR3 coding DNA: TGTGCCAGCTCACCACCCGAGCCCCTCGGAGAGACCCAGTACTTC.

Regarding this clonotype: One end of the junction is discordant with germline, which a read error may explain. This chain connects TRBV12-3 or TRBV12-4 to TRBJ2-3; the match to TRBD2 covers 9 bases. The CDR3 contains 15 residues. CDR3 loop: CTSSLEGGGAVPQYF. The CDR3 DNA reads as TGTACCAGCAGTTTAGAGGGCGGGGGGGCCGTCCCGCAGTATTTT.

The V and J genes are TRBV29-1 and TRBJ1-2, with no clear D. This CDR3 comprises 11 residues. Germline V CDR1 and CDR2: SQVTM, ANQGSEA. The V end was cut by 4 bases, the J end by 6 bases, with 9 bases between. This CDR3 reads CSVGLYDGYTF. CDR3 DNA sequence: TGCAGCGTTGGGCTGTATGATGGCTACACCTTC.

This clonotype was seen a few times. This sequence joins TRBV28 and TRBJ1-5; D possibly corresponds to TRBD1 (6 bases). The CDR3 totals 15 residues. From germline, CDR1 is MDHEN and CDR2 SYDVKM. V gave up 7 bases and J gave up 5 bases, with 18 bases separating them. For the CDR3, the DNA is TGTGCCAGCACCATTGGCGGACAGCCAGATCAGCCCCAGCATTTT. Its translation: CASTIGGQPDQPQHF.

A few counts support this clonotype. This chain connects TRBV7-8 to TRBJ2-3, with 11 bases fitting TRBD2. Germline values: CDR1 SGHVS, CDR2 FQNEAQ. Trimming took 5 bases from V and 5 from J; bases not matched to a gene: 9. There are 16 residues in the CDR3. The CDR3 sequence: CASSTPLAGAGDTQYF. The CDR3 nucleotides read TGTGCCAGCAGCACACCACTAGCGGGGGCCGGAGATACGCAGTATTTT.

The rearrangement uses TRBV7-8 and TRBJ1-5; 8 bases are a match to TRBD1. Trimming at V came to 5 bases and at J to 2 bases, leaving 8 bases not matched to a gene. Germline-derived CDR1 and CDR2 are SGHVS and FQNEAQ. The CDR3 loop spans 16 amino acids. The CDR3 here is CASSRQRGQGNQPQHF. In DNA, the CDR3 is TGTGCCAGCAGCCGCCAACGGGGACAGGGCAATCAGCCCCAGCATTTT. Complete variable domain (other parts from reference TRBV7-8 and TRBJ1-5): GAGVSQSPRYKVAKRGQDVALRCDPISGHVSLFWYQQALGQGPEFLTYFQNEAQLDKSGLPSDRFFAERPEGSVSTLKIQRTQQEDSAVYLCASSRQRGQGNQPQHFGDGTRLSIL.

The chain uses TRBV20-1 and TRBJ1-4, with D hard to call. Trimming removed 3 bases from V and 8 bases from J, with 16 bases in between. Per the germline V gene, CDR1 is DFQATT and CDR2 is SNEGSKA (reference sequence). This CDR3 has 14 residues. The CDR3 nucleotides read TGCAGTGCTAGGCCCCCCGGGTACAACGAAAAACTGTTTTTT. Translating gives CSARPPGYNEKLFF.

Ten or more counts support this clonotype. CDR3 nucleotides: TGCGCCAGCAGCCAAGGGATTAGGCAAGAGACCCAGTACTTC. It codes for CASSQGIRQETQYF. The J gene is TRBJ2-5, the V gene TRBV4-1; D call uncertain. Germline V gene data show CDR1 as MGHRA and CDR2 as YSYEKL. The V gene lost 1 base and the J gene lost 2 bases, with 8 bases spanning the gap. This CDR3 is 14 amino acids long.

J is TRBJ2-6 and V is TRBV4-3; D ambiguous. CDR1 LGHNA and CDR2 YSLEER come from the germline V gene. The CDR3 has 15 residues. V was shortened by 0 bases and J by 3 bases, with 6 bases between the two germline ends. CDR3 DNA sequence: TGCGCCAGCAGCCAAGATCGACGTGGGGCCAACGTCCTGACTTTC. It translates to CASSQDRRGANVLTF.